A single sample gave rise to the 22 T cell receptor beta chains below, sequenced in a study of shared T cell receptors in the human thymus. The data were produced by immunoSEQ multiplex PCR, yet TCRdb's version contains in-frame clones alone and is incomplete. The sample consists of approximately 730,000 clones, 75% to 90% of them appearing once. This sample also appeared in a second study, on human thymus T cells.

The sample comprised thymocytes. The receptors derive from a girl younger than two with a congenital heart defect.

This sequence joins TRBV9 and TRBJ2-3; 11 nucleotides line up with TRBD2. The CDR3 consists of 15 residues. Trimming removed 10 bases from V and 5 bases from J; junction bases left unmatched: 12. Germline assignment: CDR1 SGDLS and CDR2 YYNGEE. CDR3 DNA sequence: TGTGCCGAGCGAGAAGGGACTAGCGGTGAAGATACGCAGTATTTT. Protein: CAEREGTSGEDTQYF.

J is TRBJ1-3 and V is TRBV2; maybe TRBD1 (6 bases). Germline-derived CDR1 and CDR2 are SNHLY and FYNNEI. This CDR3 contains 14 residues. Trimming cost V 4 bases and J 7 bases, with 14 bases left between them. The CDR3 region is CASSGTVRWNTIYF. The DNA for the CDR3 is TGTGCCAGCAGTGGGACAGTTCGTTGGAACACCATATATTTT.

V is TRBV5-8 and J is TRBJ2-2; unclear D gene. CDR1 and CDR2 (germline): SGHTS, YDEGEE. This CDR3 has 12 residues. The V and J ends lost 0 bases and 6 bases respectively, with 3 bases between them. CDR3 loop: CASSLVAGELFF. The DNA for the CDR3 is TGTGCCAGCAGCTTGGTAGCCGGGGAGCTGTTTTTT.

The chain employs TRBV9 and TRBJ1-1, with D unresolved. The CDR3 is 17 residues long. Germline loops: CDR1 SGDLS, CDR2 YYNGEE. V shed 0 bases and J shed 6 bases, with 21 bases lying between them. The CDR3 reads CASSVEAGGCNEAEAFF. In DNA, the CDR3 is TGTGCCAGCAGCGTAGAAGCGGGAGGGTGCAATGAGGCTGAAGCTTTCTTT.

The genes are TRBV14 and TRBJ1-2, with D tentatively TRBD1 (6 bases). V dropped 4 bases and J dropped 2 bases, with 17 bases sitting between them. CDR3 length: 16 residues. Germline loops: CDR1 SGHDN, CDR2 FVKESK. The CDR3 DNA follows: TGTGCCAGCAGCCTAAGTCGACAGGCTAACAACTATGGCTACACCTTC. This encodes CASSLSRQANNYGYTF.

The chain has TRBV7-9 and TRBJ1-2; D call uncertain. V was cut by 2 bases and J by 7 bases, with 26 bases left in between. Germline CDR1 reads SEHNR; CDR2 reads FQNEAQ (reference sequence). This CDR3 is 18 amino acids long. In DNA, the CDR3 is TGTGCCAGCAGCTTAATGATTGGTACTTTAGCACTAACTTTTGGCTACACCTTC. The encoded protein is CASSLMIGTLALTFGYTF.

The chain employs TRBV28 and TRBJ2-4, with TRBD2 as a possible D gene (6 bases). Trimming took off 1 base at V and 0 bases at J, with 19 bases between the two ends. From germline, CDR1 is MDHEN and CDR2 SYDVKM. This CDR3 region has 19 residues. The CDR3 loop reads CASSLFGGPRGLAKNIQYF. CDR3 bases: TGTGCCAGCAGTTTATTTGGAGGACCCCGGGGACTAGCCAAAAACATTCAGTACTTC.

This chain links TRBV29-1 with TRBJ2-7; no clear D. Trimming shortened V by 6 bases and J by 2 bases, and 14 bases separated the two germline ends. CDR3 length equals 13 residues. CDR1 is SQVTM and CDR2 is ANQGSEA in the germline V gene. CDR3: CSVAPRHPYEQYF. The DNA for the CDR3 is TGCAGCGTCGCCCCGAGGCACCCCTACGAGCAGTACTTC.

This sequence joins TRBV7-9 and TRBJ1-5; 8 nucleotides line up with TRBD1. CDR3 size: 14 residues. CDR1 SEHNR and CDR2 FQNEAQ come from the germline V gene (reference sequence). With 5 bases clipped from V and 1 base from J, the junction kept 1 base outside the gene matches. The CDR3 bases are TGTGCCAGCAGCGGGGACAGGAGCAATCAGCCCCAGCATTTT. Translating gives CASSGDRSNQPQHF.

The DNA for the CDR3 is TGTGCCAGCAGTTACCAGGGGCGTAACAATGAGCAGTTCTTC. As protein: CASSYQGRNNEQFF. The chain has TRBV6-5 and TRBJ2-1; tentatively, D is TRBD1 (6 bases). The CDR3 sequence is 14 residues long. Germline CDR1 MNHEY, CDR2 SVGAGI. Trimming removed 2 bases from V and 5 bases from J, with 10 bases in between.

The table lists this clone with a few counts. The chain is built from TRBV5-6 and TRBJ2-3, with 8 nucleotides matching TRBD1. Per germline, CDR1 SGHDT and CDR2 YYEEEE. V shed 2 bases, J shed 7 bases, and the junction held 9 bases outside the gene matches. The CDR3 extends over 15 amino acids. The DNA for the CDR3 is TGTGCCAGCAGCTTCCCGGGACAGGCTCTACATACGCAGTATTTT. It encodes CASSFPGQALHTQYF. Complete variable domain (other parts from reference TRBV5-6 and TRBJ2-3): DAGVTQSPTHLIKTRGQQVTLRCSPKSGHDTVSWYQQALGQGPQFIFQYYEEEERQRGNFPDRFSGHQFPNYSSELNVNALLLGDSALYLCASSFPGQALHTQYFGPGTRLTVL.

V and J are TRBV9 and TRBJ1-3; D gene uncertain. CDR3 length: 14 residues. Germline V gene lookup returns CDR1 SGDLS and CDR2 YYNGEE. Trimming took 4 bases from V and 3 from J, leaving 11 bases between them. As DNA, the CDR3 is TGTGCCAGCAGCCCTCCAGTTGATGGAAACACCATATATTTT. Its protein is CASSPPVDGNTIYF.

This clone was seen just once. The rearrangement uses TRBV5-1 and TRBJ1-6, with a weak D call TRBD1 (5 bases). The CDR3 totals 13 residues. V lost 4 bases and J 8 bases, leaving 10 bases between the germline ends. In germline, CDR1 is SGHRS, CDR2 YFSETQ. This chain's CDR3 is CASSTGLDSPLHF. CDR3 coding DNA: TGCGCCAGCAGCACGGGACTCGATTCACCCCTCCACTTT.

The CDR3 region has the DNA TGTGCCAGTAGTCCGTCCTTGACTAGCGGGGGGCCGCGGGGGGAGACCCAGTACTTC. Amino acid sequence: CASSPSLTSGGPRGETQYF. V gene TRBV19 combines with J gene TRBJ2-5; 13 bases match TRBD2. Germline CDR1 is LNHDA and CDR2 is SQIVND (reference sequence). CDR3 length: 19 amino acids. J was trimmed by 5 bases and V by 5 bases; bases with no gene match: 17.

This chain joins TRBV5-1 and TRBJ2-3; possible D gene TRBD2, 7 bases. Trimming left V 2 bases short and J 5 bases short, with 12 bases between. Germline V lookup: CDR1 SGHRS, CDR2 YFSETQ. CDR3 length equals 14 residues. CDR3 nucleotides: TGCGCCAGCAGCTTTGAGGGGGGGGGAGATACGCAGTATTTT. This codes for CASSFEGGGDTQYF.

The chain couples TRBV18 to TRBJ2-4; 14 nucleotides align to TRBD2. CDR1 KGHSH and CDR2 LQKENI come from the germline V gene. This CDR3 has 18 amino acids. V trimming: 5 bases; J trimming: 0 bases; junction bases outside the gene matches: 6. CDR3 loop: CASSSGTSGGLAKNIQYF. Here the CDR3 DNA reads TGTGCCAGCTCATCTGGGACTAGCGGGGGACTAGCCAAAAACATTCAGTACTTC.

The chain joins TRBV6-1 to TRBJ1-5; D gene unclear. Germline V lookup: CDR1 MNHNS, CDR2 SASEGT. V shed 2 bases and J shed 5 bases, with 10 bases lying between them. The CDR3 totals 14 residues. DNA for the CDR3: TGTGCCAGCAGTGAATCCCAGGTTGATCAGCCCCAGCATTTT. Encoded protein: CASSESQVDQPQHF.

The rearrangement links TRBV19 to TRBJ1-5; D is possibly TRBD1 (6 bases). From germline, CDR1 is LNHDA and CDR2 SQIVND (reference sequence). The CDR3 is 19 residues long. V shed 6 bases and J shed 0 bases, with 24 bases lying between them. The CDR3 DNA reads as TGTGCCAGTAGCTTTGGTCGCAGGGGAGGGCGGGATAGCAATCAGCCCCAGCATTTT. It codes for CASSFGRRGGRDSNQPQHF.

This clone turned up a few times. The chain couples TRBV5-4 to TRBJ1-4; D not certain. CDR1 is SGHNT and CDR2 is YYREEE in the germline V gene (reference sequence). The CDR3 is made up of 15 amino acids. Trimming stripped 0 bases from V and 0 bases from J, with 6 bases between. This CDR3 is CASSLGVATNEKLFF. In nucleotides, the CDR3 is TGTGCCAGCAGCTTGGGAGTTGCAACTAATGAAAAACTGTTTTTT.

CDR3 region: CASSSPIQGSGDYGYTF. The CDR3 DNA is TGCGCCAGCAGTTCGCCCATACAGGGGTCGGGTGACTATGGCTACACCTTC. V gene TRBV5-1 combines with J gene TRBJ1-2; 7 bases are shared with TRBD1. CDR3 length: 17 amino acids. CDR1 and CDR2 (germline): SGHRS, YFSETQ. V trimming: 5 bases; J trimming: 3 bases; junction bases outside the gene matches: 16.

V usage is TRBV9 and J usage is TRBJ1-2; 9 bases line up with TRBD1. V lost 4 bases, J lost 2 bases, and 6 bases stayed unmatched. Germline V CDR1 and CDR2: SGDLS, YYNGEE. This CDR3 comprises 15 residues. CDR3 sequence reads: CASSIRTGENYGYTF. The CDR3 region has the DNA TGTGCCAGCAGCATAAGGACAGGGGAGAACTATGGCTACACCTTC.

The count of this clone is one. This chain uses TRBV4-1 with TRBJ1-2; D perhaps matches TRBD1 (5 bases). V was clipped by 2 bases and J by 5 bases, with 18 bases between them. The CDR3 contains 16 residues. Germline loops: CDR1 MGHRA, CDR2 YSYEKL. CDR3 bases: TGCGCCAGCAGCCAATGTATGTCGGGAGGGGAATATGGCTACACCTTC. Translating gives CASSQCMSGGEYGYTF.